This note documents a single T cell receptor (beta chain) sequence. This record belongs to a study of shared clonotypes between healthy human individuals. Whole-study context: Per-donor plates numbered three CD4 naive, three CD4 memory, two CD8 naive and one CD8 memory.

Assay: immunoSEQ multiplex PCR; the TCRdb copy retains only in-frame clones and omits some. The top ten hold roughly 0.57% of the sample, which has around 1.1 million clones, more than 75% seen once. CDR3 length: 17 residues. The V segment lost 6 bases and the J segment 1 base; nucleotides outside the gene matches: 8. Per germline, CDR1 SQVTM and CDR2 ANQGSEA. Sequencing was performed on memory CD4+ T cells from PBMCs. The subset denotes: CD45RA-negative fraction. The receptor comes from a man aged 18-30 years in good health. Some clones in this sample may be carry-over from other donors' samples. This chain links TRBV29-1 with TRBJ2-3, with 15 bases that match TRBD2. The CDR3 region is CSVASGLAGGGTDTQYF. In DNA form, the CDR3 reads TGCAGCGTCGCTTCGGGACTAGCGGGAGGCGGCACAGATACGCAGTATTTT.